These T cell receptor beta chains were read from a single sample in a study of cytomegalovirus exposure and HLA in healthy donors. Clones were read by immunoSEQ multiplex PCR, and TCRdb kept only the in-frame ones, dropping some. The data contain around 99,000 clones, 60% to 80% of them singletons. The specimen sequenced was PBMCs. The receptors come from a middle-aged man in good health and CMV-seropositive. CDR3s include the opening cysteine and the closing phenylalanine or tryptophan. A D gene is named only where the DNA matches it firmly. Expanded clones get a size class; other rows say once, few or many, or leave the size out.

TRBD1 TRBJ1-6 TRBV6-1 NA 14 TGTGCCAGCAGCAGACAGGGGAGGGACTCACCCCTCCACTTT CASSRQGRDSPLHF
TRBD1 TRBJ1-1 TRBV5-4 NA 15 TGTGCCAGCAGCTTGCCGGGACAGGGGAGAACTGAAGCTTTCTTT CASSLPGQGRTEAFF
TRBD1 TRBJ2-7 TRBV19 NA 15 TGTGCCAGTAGATGGGGGACAGACCTGCCCTACGAGCAGTACTTC CASRWGTDLPYEQYF
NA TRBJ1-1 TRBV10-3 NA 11 TGTGCCATCAGTGATCAGGGTGAAACTTTCTTT CAISDQGETFF
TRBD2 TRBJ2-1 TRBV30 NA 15 TGTGCCTGGAGTGTAGGCGGGGGGCCGAACAATGAGCAGTTCTTC CAWSVGGGPNNEQFF
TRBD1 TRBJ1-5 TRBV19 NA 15 TGTGCCAGTAGTACAATAGGAGGGACAGGGCCGCCCCAGCATTTT CASSTIGGTGPPQHF
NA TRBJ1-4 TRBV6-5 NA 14 TGTGCCAGCAGTACAAGACAGGTTCGGGAAAAACTGTTTTTT CASSTRQVREKLFF
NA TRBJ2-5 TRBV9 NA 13 TGTGCCAGCAGCGTTGGAGCGAAAGAGACCCAGTACTTC CASSVGAKETQYF
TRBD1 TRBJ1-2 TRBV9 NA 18 TGTGCCAGCAGCGTAGACTCGGGACAGGGTGCTCTGGACTATGGCTACACCTTC CASSVDSGQGALDYGYTF
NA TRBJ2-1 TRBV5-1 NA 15 TGCGCCAGCAGCTTGTCAGGGGTGGCCTACAATGAGCAGTTCTTC CASSLSGVAYNEQFF
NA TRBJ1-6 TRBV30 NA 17 TGTGCCTGGAGTGTAATGGAGGGGACGTACTATAATTCACCCCTCCACTTT CAWSVMEGTYYNSPLHF
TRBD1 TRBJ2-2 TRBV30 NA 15 TGTGCCTGGTCTTACCCAGGGGGGAACACCGGGGAGCTGTTTTTT CAWSYPGGNTGELFF
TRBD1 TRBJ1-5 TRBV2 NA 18 TGTGCCAGCAGGGAAGTAGGGACAGGTCCCTATAGCAATCAGCCCCAGCATTTT CASREVGTGPYSNQPQHF
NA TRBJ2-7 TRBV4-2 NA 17 TGTGCCAGCAGCCAAGAAATCGCAGGCGCCAGCTCCTACGAGCAGTACTTC CASSQEIAGASSYEQYF
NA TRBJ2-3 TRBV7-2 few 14 TGTGCCAGCAGCTTCGGGGGATCCACAGATACGCAGTATTTT CASSFGGSTDTQYF
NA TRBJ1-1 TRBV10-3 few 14 TGTGCCATCAGCGAGACAGAATTGAACACTGAAGCTTTCTTT CAISETELNTEAFF
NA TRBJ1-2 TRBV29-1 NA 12 TGCAGCGTTGTTGGGGGGGCGGAGGGCTACACCTTC CSVVGGAEGYTF
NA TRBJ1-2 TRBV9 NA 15 TGTGCCAGCAGCGAGAGGCCGATTCCTAACTATGGCTACACCTTC CASSERPIPNYGYTF
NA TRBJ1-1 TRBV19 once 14 TGTGCCAGTATTTTCGAAGGGGGTAACACTGAAGCTTTCTTT CASIFEGGNTEAFF
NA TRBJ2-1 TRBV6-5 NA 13 TGTGCCAGCAGAGGGACACCTTACAATGAGCAGTTCTTC CASRGTPYNEQFF
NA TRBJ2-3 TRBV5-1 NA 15 TGCGCCAGCAGCCCACAGGCCAACTTAGCAGATACGCAGTATTTT CASSPQANLADTQYF
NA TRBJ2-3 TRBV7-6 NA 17 TGTGCCAGCAGCGCTCTACAGGGCCTCCTAAGCACAGATACGCAGTATTTT CASSALQGLLSTDTQYF
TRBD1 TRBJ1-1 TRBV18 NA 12 TGTGCCAGCTCACCTAACAGGGGTGAAGCTTTCTTT CASSPNRGEAFF
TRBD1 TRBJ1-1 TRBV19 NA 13 TGTGCCAGTAGTATTCGGACAGGGACTGAAGCTTTCTTT CASSIRTGTEAFF
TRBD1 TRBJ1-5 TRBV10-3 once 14 TGTGCCATCAGTTTCTCAGGGGGAAATCAGCCCCAGCATTTT CAISFSGGNQPQHF
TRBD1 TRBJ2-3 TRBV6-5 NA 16 TGTGCCAGCAGTTACTCGGACAGGGGAAATTTGGATACGCAGTATTTT CASSYSDRGNLDTQYF
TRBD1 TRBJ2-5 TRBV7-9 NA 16 TGTGCCAGCAGCTTAGGTGGGACAGGGGCTGGGGAGACCCAGTACTTC CASSLGGTGAGETQYF
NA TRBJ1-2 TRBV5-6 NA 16 TGTGCCAGCAGCTTTGGGCTAGAGGACTTTTACTATGGCTACACCTTC CASSFGLEDFYYGYTF
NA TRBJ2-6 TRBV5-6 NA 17 TGTGCCAGCAGCTTAACAGGGCTCGATTCTGGGGCCAACGTCCTGACTTTC CASSLTGLDSGANVLTF
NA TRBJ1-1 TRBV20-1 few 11 TGCAGTGCTAGACAGGTGCCGGGGGCTTTCTTT CSARQVPGAFF
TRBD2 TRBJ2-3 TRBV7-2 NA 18 TGTGCCAGCAGTTCAATCACTCGCGCGGGGGAACCCACAGATACGCAGTATTTT CASSSITRAGEPTDTQYF
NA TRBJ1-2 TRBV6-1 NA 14 TGTGCCAGCAGTGAAAGAGCCGATGACTATGGCTACACCTTC CASSERADDYGYTF
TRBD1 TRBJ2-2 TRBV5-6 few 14 TGTGCCAGCAGCTCACGGACAGGCTACGGGGAGCTGTTTTTT CASSSRTGYGELFF
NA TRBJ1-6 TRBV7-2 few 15 TGTGCCAGCAGCCAACAGGGTGCGGGTAATTCACCCCTCCACTTT CASSQQGAGNSPLHF
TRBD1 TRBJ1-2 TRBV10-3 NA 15 TGTGCCATCAGTGAGTACTCAGGGGGATACTATGGCTACACCTTC CAISEYSGGYYGYTF
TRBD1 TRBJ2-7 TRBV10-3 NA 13 TGTGCCATCAGTGAGAATACAGGGGGTGAGCAGTACTTC CAISENTGGEQYF
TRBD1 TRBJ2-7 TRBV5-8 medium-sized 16 TGTGCCAGCAGCTTGGGGTCCGGACAGGGACACTACGAGCAGTACTTC CASSLGSGQGHYEQYF
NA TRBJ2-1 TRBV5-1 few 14 TGCGCCAGCAGCTTGGCGGAGGGAACAGGCGAGCAGTTCTTC CASSLAEGTGEQFF
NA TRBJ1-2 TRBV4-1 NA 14 TGCGCCAGCAGCCAAGTGGGGGGAGACTATGGCTACACCTTC CASSQVGGDYGYTF
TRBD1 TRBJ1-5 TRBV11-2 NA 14 TGTGCCAGCAGCGAAGGGACAGGGAATCAGCCCCAGCATTTT CASSEGTGNQPQHF
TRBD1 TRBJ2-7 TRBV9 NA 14 TGTGCCAGCAGCGTAGGGGACAGGATCTACGAGCAGTACTTC CASSVGDRIYEQYF
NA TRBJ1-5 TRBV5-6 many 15 TGTGCCAGCAGCCGACAGGCCTTTGGCAATCAGCCCCAGCATTTT CASSRQAFGNQPQHF
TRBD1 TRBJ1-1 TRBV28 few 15 TGTGCCAGCAGACGCCCTGGGACAGGGGTCACTGAAGCTTTCTTT CASRRPGTGVTEAFF
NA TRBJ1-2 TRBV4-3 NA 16 TGCGCCAGCAGCCAAGATACGGCTCGACAGACTTATGGCTACACCTTC CASSQDTARQTYGYTF
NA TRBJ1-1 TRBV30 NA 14 TGTGCCTGGAGTGTAGGGGGACACCGACTTGAAGCTTTCTTT CAWSVGGHRLEAFF
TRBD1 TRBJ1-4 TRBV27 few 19 TGTGCCAGCAGCACGCAGGGGCAGGGGGCTTTTAATCGGGGTGAAAAACTGTTTTTT CASSTQGQGAFNRGEKLFF
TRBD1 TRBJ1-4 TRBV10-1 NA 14 TGCGCCAGCAGAGGGACAGGGAAGAATGAAAAACTGTTTTTT CASRGTGKNEKLFF
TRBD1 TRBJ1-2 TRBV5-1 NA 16 TGCGCCAGCAGCTCGGGCCGCGACAGGGCGGGCGATGGCTACCCCTTC CASSSGRDRAGDGYPF
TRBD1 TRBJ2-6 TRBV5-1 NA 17 TGCGCCAGCAGAGTCAACACAGGGGCCTCTGGGGCCAACGTCCTGACTTTC CASRVNTGASGANVLTF
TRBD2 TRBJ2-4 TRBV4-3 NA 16 TGCGCCAGCAGTCGACGGGTAGGCGGGGGGCGGGACATTCAGTACTTC CASSRRVGGGRDIQYF
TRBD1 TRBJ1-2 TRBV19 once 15 TGTGCCAGTATAGGGGGACAGGCCGGTAACTATGGCTACACCTTC CASIGGQAGNYGYTF